The 8 T cell receptor beta chains below all came from one sample that was sequenced in a study of beta chain features in type 1 diabetes. The isolated RNA, all of it, was reverse transcribed, so expressed TCRB transcripts were what got sequenced. TCRdb's copy holds only in-frame clones and misses some; the assay was immunoSEQ multiplex PCR. The sample consists of under 450,000 clones, approximately 15% of them appearing once. The sequencing input was naive CD4+ T cells from blood. The source of these receptors is a man between 25 and 39 years old in good health.

This clone showed up many times. The chain is built from TRBV29-1 and TRBJ1-5, with D unresolved. V lost 4 bases, J lost 7 bases, and 5 bases lay in between. The CDR3 consists of 10 residues. CDR1 is SQVTM and CDR2 is ANQGSEA in the germline V gene. The CDR3 protein is CSVVSQPQHF. The CDR3 nucleotides are TGCAGCGTTGTGTCGCAGCCCCAGCATTTT.

This clone appeared a few times. The chain has TRBV30 and TRBJ1-5; possibly TRBD1 for D (6 bases). Germline CDR1 is GTSNPN and CDR2 is SVGIG (reference sequence). The CDR3 is 13 amino acids. V was cut by 2 bases and J by 6 bases, with 11 bases left in between. In nucleotides, the CDR3 is TGTGCCTGGAGTCGGGGGGCCGGTCAGCCCCAGCATTTT. It is translated as CAWSRGAGQPQHF.

This clone was detected a few times. This chain connects TRBV5-1 to TRBJ1-5, with D hard to call. Germline lookup yields CDR1 SGHRS and CDR2 YFSETQ. This CDR3 is 14 amino acids long. Trimming left V 0 bases short and J 7 bases short, with 11 bases between. The CDR3 coding sequence is TGCGCCAGCAGCTTGGGTGAGGTCGGGCAGCCCCAGCATTTT. This translates into CASSLGEVGQPQHF.

The chain has TRBV9 and TRBJ1-4; unclear D gene. This CDR3 comprises 14 residues. The germline V and J ends were trimmed by 0 bases and 2 bases, with 5 bases remaining between them. Germline V gene lookup returns CDR1 SGDLS and CDR2 YYNGEE. CDR3 bases: TGTGCCAGCAGCGTAGGGGTGACTAATGAAAAACTGTTTTTT. Amino acid sequence: CASSVGVTNEKLFF.

This clone has at least ten counts. The rearrangement links TRBV25-1 to TRBJ2-5; TRBD1 matches at 7 bases. The trim removed 10 bases at V and 1 base at J, leaving 9 bases unmatched. The CDR3 contains 14 residues. Looked up from germline, CDR1 is MGHDK and CDR2 is SYGVNS. The CDR3 DNA follows: TGTGCCACCGGATTCTCAGGGGGCCAAGAGACCCAGTACTTC. Translating it yields CATGFSGGQETQYF.

A few counts support this clone. The genes are TRBV23-1 and TRBJ2-1; 7 nucleotides align to TRBD2. TRBV23-1 is an ORF for which the function is uncertain. The CDR3 loop spans 15 amino acids. J was trimmed by 10 bases and V by 7 bases; bases with no gene match: 16. CDR3 residues: CASTIAGNPRGEQFF. The CDR3 nucleotides are TGCGCCAGCACTATAGCGGGCAACCCCCGCGGGGAGCAGTTCTTC.

This clone has more than one count but fewer than ten. The chain couples TRBV9 to TRBJ2-3; the D call may be TRBD1 or TRBD2 (5 bases each). Germline assignment: CDR1 SGDLS and CDR2 YYNGEE. The CDR3 totals 12 residues. Deletions cut 2 bases from V and 7 bases from J, with 8 bases between. CDR3 amino acids: CASSVQGHTQYF. CDR3 coding DNA: TGTGCCAGCAGCGTCCAGGGACATACGCAGTATTTT. The complete variable domain, with remaining parts taken from reference TRBV9 and TRBJ2-3, reads DSGVTQTPKHLITATGQRVTLRCSPRSGDLSVYWYQQSLDQGLQFLIQYYNGEERAKGNILERFSAQQFPDLHSELNLSSLELGDSALYFCASSVQGHTQYFGPGTRLTVL.

Worth noting for this clone: The junction shows a germline mismatch at one end, possibly a read error. In the same sample, other DNA sequences code for this CDR3. The chain recombines TRBV29-1 with TRBJ1-1; 8 nucleotides line up with TRBD1. CDR1 is SQVTM, CDR2 ANQGSEA, per germline. This CDR3 is 18 amino acids long. The CDR3 region has the DNA TGCAGCGTGGAAGTCCCTTGGACAGGGTTAGGAATGAACACTGAAGCTTTCTTT. It is translated as CSVEVPWTGLGMNTEAFF.